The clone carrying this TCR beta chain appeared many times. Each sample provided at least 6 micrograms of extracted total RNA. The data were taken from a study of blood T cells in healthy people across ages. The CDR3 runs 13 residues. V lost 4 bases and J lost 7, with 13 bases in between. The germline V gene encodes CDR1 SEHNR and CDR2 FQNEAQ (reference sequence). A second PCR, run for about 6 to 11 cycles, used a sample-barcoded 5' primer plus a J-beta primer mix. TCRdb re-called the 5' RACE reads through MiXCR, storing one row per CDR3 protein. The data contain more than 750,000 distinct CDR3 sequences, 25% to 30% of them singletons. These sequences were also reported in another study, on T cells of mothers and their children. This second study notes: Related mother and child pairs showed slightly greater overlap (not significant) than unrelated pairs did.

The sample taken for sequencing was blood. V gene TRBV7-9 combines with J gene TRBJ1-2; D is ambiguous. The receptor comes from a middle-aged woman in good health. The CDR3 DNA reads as TGTGCCAGCAGCTATGGGTCGACCGGTGGCTACACCTTC. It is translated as CASSYGSTGGYTF.